Here is one TCR beta chain with its context. The sample holds other DNA sequences that translate to the same CDR3. The CDR3 runs 13 residues. The germline CDR1 and CDR2 sequences are SNHLY and FYNNEI. V was pared by 3 bases and J by 5 bases, with 3 bases of the junction left unmatched. This record belongs to a study of shared clonotypes between healthy human individuals. Data came from immunoSEQ multiplex PCR; TCRdb stores just in-frame clones and leaves some out. Of over a million clones in the sample, approximately 98% were seen once. The chain uses TRBV2 and TRBJ1-1, with TRBD1 matching 7 bases. The receptor was isolated from a man in his thirties or forties in good health. The material sequenced was naive CD4+ T cells sorted from blood. The subset denotes: CD45RA+ positively selected. The CDR3 spells CASSEAGGTEAFF. DNA of the CDR3: TGTGCCAGCAGTGAGGCAGGGGGAACTGAAGCTTTCTTT.